Below, 30 T cell receptor beta chains from the same sample are listed, as sequenced in a study of blood T cell repertoires in COVID-19. Profiled with immunoSEQ multiplex PCR; TCRdb holds only in-frame clones, not every one. The table includes a few hundred thousand clones, more than 75% detected once. The specimen was peripheral blood. The receptors here all came from a man aged 45-65 years with active or convalescent COVID-19.

This CDR3 reads CASSPVSYNSPLHF. As DNA, the CDR3 is TGTGCCAGCAGTCCAGTCTCCTATAATTCACCCCTCCACTTT. The chain combines TRBV6-5 with TRBJ1-6; D is undetermined. V dropped 5 bases and J dropped 0 bases, with 5 bases sitting between them. This CDR3 has 14 amino acids. Germline CDR1 reads MNHEY; CDR2 reads SVGAGI.

This chain connects TRBV9 to TRBJ1-2; TRBD1 matches at 8 bases. V lost 7 bases and J lost 3; bases outside the gene matches: 11. The CDR3 is 15 amino acids. Germline assignment: CDR1 SGDLS and CDR2 YYNGEE. The CDR3 loop is CASSPDRGLDYGYTF. The CDR3 bases are TGTGCCAGCTCCCCCGACAGGGGTCTTGACTATGGCTACACCTTC.

The rearrangement uses TRBV10-1 and TRBJ1-2, with TRBD1 matching 7 bases. The germline V gene has CDR1 WNHNN and CDR2 SYGVQD (reference sequence). V lost 5 bases to trimming and J lost 3 bases; unmatched junction nucleotides: 3. The CDR3 is 13 residues long. CDR3 residues: CASSPQGDYGYTF. The CDR3 DNA follows: TGCGCCAGCAGTCCTCAGGGGGACTATGGCTACACCTTC.

The chain recombines TRBV5-4 with TRBJ2-2; 7 bases line up with TRBD2. Germline CDR1 and CDR2: SGHNT and YYREEE (reference sequence). The CDR3 length is 14 residues. The ends lost 8 bases at V and 7 bases at J; junction bases unmatched: 11. CDR3 region: CASSSGKGSGELFF. In DNA form, the CDR3 reads TGTGCCAGTTCGAGCGGGAAGGGAAGCGGGGAGCTGTTTTTT.

In its sample, this clone was seen once. V usage is TRBV7-2 and J usage is TRBJ2-3; 7 bases match TRBD2. V gave up 3 bases and J gave up 6 bases; unmatched junction bases: 9. Germline CDR1 reads SGHTA; CDR2 reads FQGNSA. This CDR3 has 15 residues. CDR3 coding DNA: TGTGCCAGCAGCTTCTCCGGGACTACCGTCGATACGCAGTATTTT. Translation gives CASSFSGTTVDTQYF.

The genes are TRBV10-3 and TRBJ2-3; possibly TRBD2 for D (5 bases). CDR1 ENHRY and CDR2 SYGVKD come from the germline V gene. This CDR3 contains 15 residues. The V end was cut by 10 bases, the J end by 2 bases, with 19 bases between. Here the CDR3 DNA reads TGTGCCAACTCTCCCAGAGGACTTAACACAGATACGCAGTATTTT. Translating it yields CANSPRGLNTDTQYF.

Notes on this clone: Within the sample, other DNA sequences also encode this same CDR3. The rearrangement joins TRBV28 to TRBJ1-4; the D gene is possibly TRBD1 (6 bases). The CDR3 is 14 residues long. Trimming left V 3 bases short and J 8 bases short, with 13 bases between. Germline CDR1 and CDR2: MDHEN and SYDVKM. For the CDR3, the DNA is TGTGCCAGCAGTTTGGGGGGGGCTGGGGAAAAACTGTTTTTT. Protein product: CASSLGGAGEKLFF.

The rearrangement uses TRBV5-1 and TRBJ1-3; D is uncertain. The CDR3 runs 15 residues. Trimming removed 0 bases at V and 3 bases at J, with 10 bases between. Germline-derived CDR1 and CDR2 are SGHRS and YFSETQ. The CDR3 loop is CASSLGSGNGNTIYF. CDR3 in DNA: TGCGCCAGCAGCTTGGGTTCGGGGAATGGAAACACCATATATTTT.

The chain has TRBV7-6 and TRBJ2-1; a possible D gene is TRBD1 (6 bases). The germline V gene encodes CDR1 SGHVS and CDR2 FNYEAQ. This CDR3 contains 13 residues. Trimming stripped 3 bases from V and 7 bases from J, with 10 bases between. CDR3: CASSLGTKNEQFF. The CDR3 DNA is TGTGCCAGCAGCTTGGGGACAAAAAATGAGCAGTTCTTC.

The gene calls are TRBV28 and TRBJ2-5, with 8 positions matching TRBD2. The CDR3 loop spans 15 amino acids. V trimming: 6 bases; J trimming: 2 bases; junction bases outside the gene matches: 8. Germline lookup yields CDR1 MDHEN and CDR2 SYDVKM. The CDR3 reads CASSLTSGLQETQYF. DNA of the CDR3: TGTGCCAGCAGCCTTACTAGCGGTTTACAAGAGACCCAGTACTTC.

The V and J genes are TRBV7-9 and TRBJ2-7; tentatively, D is TRBD1 (6 bases). This CDR3 is 12 amino acids long. Germline V gene sequence: CDR1 SEHNR, CDR2 FQNEAQ (reference sequence). Trimming stripped 5 bases from V and 7 bases from J, with 12 bases between. CDR3: CASSQGIGEQYF. The CDR3 DNA follows: TGTGCCAGCAGCCAGGGGATTGGGGAGCAGTACTTC.

The V and J genes are TRBV14 and TRBJ1-4, with TRBD1 matching over 9 bases. V lost 1 base, J lost 10 bases, and 7 bases stayed unmatched. Per the germline V gene, CDR1 is SGHDN and CDR2 is FVKESK. CDR3 size: 15 residues. CDR3 bases: TGTGCCAGCAGCCAAGGTGGGACAGGGCATGGAAAACTGTTTTTT. Protein sequence: CASSQGGTGHGKLFF.

The rearrangement joins TRBV19 to TRBJ2-1; TRBD1 is a possible D gene (5 bases). From germline, CDR1 is LNHDA and CDR2 SQIVND (reference sequence). V lost 3 bases to trimming and J lost 8 bases, with 23 bases between them. This CDR3 region has 17 residues. The chain's CDR3 is CASSMRFAWQGDHEQFF. Here the CDR3 DNA reads TGTGCCAGTAGTATGCGATTCGCTTGGCAGGGTGATCATGAGCAGTTCTTC.

This clone was observed a handful of times. The rearrangement joins TRBV28 to TRBJ2-7, with D unclear. The germline gives CDR1 MDHEN, CDR2 SYDVKM. Trimming cost V 3 bases and J 5 bases, with 11 bases left between them. CDR3 size: 13 residues. The CDR3, as DNA: TGTGCCAGCAGTTTTGTAGCCGGCGACGAGCAGTACTTC. Translating it yields CASSFVAGDEQYF.

The J gene is TRBJ1-5, the V gene TRBV18; 9 bases are a match to TRBD1. Germline V lookup: CDR1 KGHSH, CDR2 LQKENI. The CDR3 consists of 15 residues. Trimming at V came to 3 bases and at J to 5 bases, leaving 5 bases not matched to a gene. The CDR3 reads CASSPGQGKDQPQHF. In DNA form, the CDR3 reads TGTGCCAGCTCACCGGGACAGGGTAAGGATCAGCCCCAGCATTTT.

This sequence joins TRBV6-5 and TRBJ2-1; 14 nucleotides agree with TRBD2. Germline CDR1 is MNHEY and CDR2 is SVGAGI. The CDR3 is 14 amino acids. The trim removed 6 bases at V and 16 bases at J, leaving 11 bases unmatched. CDR3 sequence: CASSSRLAGGRLFF. As DNA, the CDR3 is TGTGCCAGCAGCAGTCGACTAGCGGGAGGGAGACTTTTCTTC.

V usage is TRBV27 and J usage is TRBJ2-5; weak D call: TRBD1 (5 bases). Germline loops: CDR1 MNHEY, CDR2 SMNVEV (reference sequence). V was clipped by 6 bases and J by 4 bases, with 18 bases between them. The CDR3 loop spans 15 amino acids. Here the CDR3 reads CASRPSRQFGETQYF. DNA for the CDR3: TGTGCCAGCAGACCATCCCGACAGTTCGGAGAGACCCAGTACTTC.

The gene calls are TRBV7-2 and TRBJ1-5; D remains unclear. The CDR3 is 13 residues long. The germline CDR1 and CDR2 sequences are SGHTA and FQGNSA. Trimming took 6 bases from V and 4 from J, leaving 10 bases between them. The chain's CDR3 is CASSSSLNQPQHF. As DNA, the CDR3 is TGTGCCAGCAGTTCGTCACTTAATCAGCCCCAGCATTTT.

The rearrangement links TRBV4-3 to TRBJ1-1, with 9 bases fitting TRBD1. V was clipped by 1 base and J by 2 bases; unmatched bases: 2. CDR1 is LGHNA and CDR2 is YSLEER in the germline V gene. The CDR3 has 15 amino acids. The CDR3 DNA reads as TGCGCCAGCAGCCAAGTGGACAGGGGTAACACTGAAGCTTTCTTT. This gives the protein CASSQVDRGNTEAFF.

The table lists this clone with a count of one. The chain links TRBV6-5 to TRBJ2-3; 8 bases line up with TRBD2. This CDR3 is 13 amino acids long. The germline CDR1 and CDR2 sequences are MNHEY and SVGAGI. J lost 3 bases, V lost 6 bases, and 2 bases had no gene match. The CDR3 DNA reads as TGTGCCAGCAGAGTAGCGGGGACAGATACGCAGTATTTT. This sequence encodes CASRVAGTDTQYF.

Note on this clone: This sample also contains other DNA sequences that code for the same CDR3. This sequence joins TRBV6-5 and TRBJ1-5, with 8 nucleotides matching TRBD1. CDR3 length: 13 residues. The germline gives CDR1 MNHEY, CDR2 SVGAGI. V trimming: 4 bases; J trimming: 6 bases; junction bases outside the gene matches: 2. The CDR3 reads CASSSGGGQPQHF. The CDR3 coding sequence is TGTGCCAGCAGTTCAGGGGGCGGTCAGCCCCAGCATTTT.

V and J are TRBV7-3 and TRBJ1-2, with 10 bases identical to TRBD1. This CDR3 has 13 amino acids. Germline CDR1 SGHTA, CDR2 FQGTGA. The V and J ends lost 5 bases and 8 bases, in that order; junction bases with no gene match: 5. As DNA, the CDR3 is TGTGCCAGCAGCCAGGGACAGGGGATCGGCTACACCTTC. Translating it yields CASSQGQGIGYTF.

The chain joins TRBV5-4 to TRBJ1-4; D is uncertain. Germline V gene sequence: CDR1 SGHNT, CDR2 YYREEE (reference sequence). Trimming shortened V by 0 bases and J by 3 bases, and 6 bases separated the two germline ends. The CDR3 loop spans 14 amino acids. The CDR3 region is CASSLGVSNEKLFF. DNA for the CDR3: TGTGCCAGCAGCTTGGGAGTCTCTAATGAAAAACTGTTTTTT.

This chain connects TRBV2 to TRBJ2-7; a weak D match, TRBD1 (6 bases). The germline V gene encodes CDR1 SNHLY and CDR2 FYNNEI. V was clipped by 6 bases and J by 4 bases, with 16 bases between them. The CDR3 runs to 14 residues. The CDR3 region is CASRRTDLTYEQYF. The CDR3 DNA reads as TGTGCCAGCAGGAGGACAGATTTAACTTACGAGCAGTACTTC.

This chain links TRBV27 with TRBJ1-2, with TRBD1 matching 11 bases. CDR3 size: 16 residues. Trimming cost V 5 bases and J 4 bases; bases outside gene matches: 9. The germline V gene has CDR1 MNHEY and CDR2 SMNVEV (reference sequence). The CDR3: CASSPRTGGRIYGYTF. DNA of the CDR3: TGTGCCAGCAGTCCACGGACAGGGGGCAGGATCTATGGCTACACCTTC.

The chain carries TRBV18 and TRBJ2-1; 7 bases are a match to TRBD2. This CDR3 has 14 residues. Germline CDR1 and CDR2: KGHSH and LQKENI. Trimming at V came to 1 base and at J to 5 bases, leaving 2 bases not matched to a gene. The CDR3 sequence: CASSPRLADNEQFF. The CDR3 region has the DNA TGTGCCAGCTCACCACGGCTAGCGGACAATGAGCAGTTCTTC.

This sequence joins TRBV4-2 and TRBJ2-5; possibly TRBD1 for D (5 bases). Per germline, CDR1 LGHNA and CDR2 YNFKEQ. V was trimmed by 5 bases and J by 5 bases, leaving 15 bases between them. The CDR3 is 14 amino acids. CDR3 DNA: TGTGCCAGCAGCACGCTAGGGGTCGGGGAGACCCAGTACTTC. The encoded protein is CASSTLGVGETQYF.

The chain has TRBV7-3 and TRBJ2-6; weak D call: TRBD1 (6 bases). The CDR3 runs to 16 residues. V gave up 0 bases and J gave up 2 bases, with 8 bases separating them. Germline values: CDR1 SGHTA, CDR2 FQGTGA. The CDR3 reads CASSLTRDTGANVLTF. For the CDR3, the DNA is TGTGCCAGCAGCTTAACCAGGGACACTGGGGCCAACGTCCTGACTTTC.

This chain uses TRBV20-1 with TRBJ2-2; D not resolved. V lost 3 bases, J lost 0 bases, and 11 bases lay in between. CDR3 size: 15 residues. Germline values: CDR1 DFQATT, CDR2 SNEGSKA (reference sequence). The CDR3 nucleotides read TGCAGTGCTAGTTTCGACACCGCGAACACCGGGGAGCTGTTTTTT. This sequence encodes CSASFDTANTGELFF.

Here the CDR3 DNA reads TGCGCCAGCAGCCAAGATGCGGGGATGGGTCAGCCCCAGCATTTT. Translating it yields CASSQDAGMGQPQHF. The rearrangement uses TRBV4-1 and TRBJ1-5; no clear D. V was shortened by 0 bases and J by 6 bases, with 12 bases between the two germline ends. Germline-derived CDR1 and CDR2 are MGHRA and YSYEKL. The CDR3 spans 15 residues.